The 15 T cell receptor beta chains presented below share a single source sample, sequenced in a study of T cells in Graves' hyperthyroidism and ophthalmopathy. Amplification yielded TCR beta CDR3 regions, with RNA transcripts as the source. First-round RT-PCR of the TCR CDR3 relied on the HTBI primer set. One entry per CDR3 protein results from TCRdb running MiXCR on the multiplex PCR reads. The data contain approximately 430,000 distinct CDR3 sequences, approximately 14% of them singletons. Sequenced sample: blood. All receptors come from a woman between 18 and 29 years old with Graves' hyperthyroidism.

Details on this clonotype: At one of its ends the junction is not consistent with the germline gene, which may arise from a read error. The gene calls are TRBV15 and TRBJ2-2; possibly TRBD2 for D (6 bases). This CDR3 is 15 amino acids long. Germline CDR1 is LNHNV and CDR2 is YYDKDF (reference sequence). Written as DNA, the CDR3 is TGTGCCACCAGCGGAGACCTCCGGGACTTCGGGGAGCTGTTTTTT. This codes for CATSGDLRDFGELFF.

This clonotype was counted a few times. The V and J genes are TRBV6-1 and TRBJ2-3, with D maybe TRBD1 (5 bases). CDR1 MNHNS and CDR2 SASEGT come from the germline V gene. The V end lost 6 bases, the J end lost 4 bases, and 14 bases lay between the germline ends. The CDR3 runs 14 residues. The CDR3 here is CASRALRGADTQYF. CDR3 DNA sequence: TGTGCCAGCAGGGCCCTTAGGGGCGCAGATACGCAGTATTTT.

The table lists this clonotype with many counts. CDR3 amino acids: CASSHRGSGNTIYF. In nucleotides, the CDR3 is TGTGCCAGCAGCCACAGGGGATCTGGAAACACCATATATTTT. The gene calls are TRBV28 and TRBJ1-3; 7 nucleotides match TRBD1. This CDR3 region has 14 residues. Germline lookup yields CDR1 MDHEN and CDR2 SYDVKM. Unmatched junction bases numbered 3, after V lost 6 bases and J lost 1 base.

The chain carries TRBV12-5 and TRBJ2-3; D is unclear. Germline assignment: CDR1 LGHNT and CDR2 FRNRAP. V was shortened by 6 bases and J by 4 bases, with 8 bases between the two germline ends. This CDR3 is built from 12 residues. CDR3 coding DNA: TGTGCTAGTGGCGGACGCTCAGATACGCAGTATTTT. This gives the protein CASGGRSDTQYF. Filled out from reference TRBV12-5 and TRBJ2-3, the complete variable domain reads DARVTQTPRHKVTEMGQEVTMRCQPILGHNTVFWYRQTMMQGLELLAYFRNRAPLDDSGMPKDRFSAEMPDATLATLKIQPSEPRDSAVYFCASGGRSDTQYFGPGTRLTVL.

The chain uses TRBV9 and TRBJ2-2; 11 bases are a match to TRBD2. After removal of 4 bases from V and 1 base from J, the junction contained 6 bases not matched to a gene. The CDR3 totals 17 residues. Germline V lookup: CDR1 SGDLS, CDR2 YYNGEE. The CDR3 loop reads CASSLRLAGLNTGELFF. CDR3 sequence (DNA): TGTGCCAGCAGCCTAAGACTAGCGGGACTGAACACCGGGGAGCTGTTTTTT.

In its sample, this clonotype was seen a few times. The chain recombines TRBV5-1 with TRBJ2-6, with unresolved D. The CDR3 covers 15 residues. Trimming left V 4 bases short and J 0 bases short, with 8 bases between. The germline CDR1 and CDR2 sequences are SGHRS and YFSETQ. CDR3 in amino acids: CASSVDLSGANVLTF. The CDR3 DNA is TGCGCCAGCAGCGTGGACCTCTCTGGGGCCAACGTCCTGACTTTC.

V gene TRBV5-1 combines with J gene TRBJ2-1; D perhaps matches TRBD1 (5 bases). V was pared by 4 bases and J by 4 bases, with 21 bases between. Germline V gene data show CDR1 as SGHRS and CDR2 as YFSETQ. This CDR3 is 17 amino acids long. The CDR3 coding sequence is TGCGCCAGCAGCCATGACAGTAAAGGGGTCCGATACAATGAGCAGTTCTTC. Translating it yields CASSHDSKGVRYNEQFF.

This chain joins TRBV19 and TRBJ2-1, with no clear D. The V gene lost 1 base and the J gene lost 3 bases, with 10 bases spanning the gap. The CDR3 sequence is 15 residues long. CDR1 is LNHDA and CDR2 is SQIVND in the germline V gene (reference sequence). CDR3 sequence reads: CASSIGGKIYNEQFF. The CDR3 DNA sequence: TGTGCCAGTAGTATAGGGGGTAAAATCTACAATGAGCAGTTCTTC.

This clonotype was seen many times. The chain carries TRBV28 and TRBJ1-2, with a possible D match to TRBD1 (5 bases). Trimming took off 7 bases at V and 8 bases at J, with 11 bases between the two ends. The CDR3 consists of 11 residues. Germline-derived CDR1 and CDR2 are MDHEN and SYDVKM. CDR3 bases: TGTGCCAGCAAGACAGCGGGAGGCTACACCTTC. Its protein product is CASKTAGGYTF.

This clonotype has a count of ten or more. J is TRBJ2-1 and V is TRBV20-1, with 8 positions matching TRBD1. In germline, CDR1 is DFQATT, CDR2 SNEGSKA (reference sequence). The J segment lost 6 bases and the V segment lost 0 bases, leaving 16 bases of the junction unmatched. This CDR3 has 18 residues. DNA of the CDR3: TGCAGTGCTAGAGATATCACAGGGGGACCAGACCCTACCAATGAGCAGTTCTTC. Translating it yields CSARDITGGPDPTNEQFF.

This clonotype came up a few times. V gene TRBV5-1 combines with J gene TRBJ2-6; perhaps TRBD1 as D (5 bases). The CDR3 spans 17 residues. Trimming shortened V by 1 base and J by 4 bases, and 15 bases separated the two germline ends. Germline CDR1 reads SGHRS; CDR2 reads YFSETQ. The chain's CDR3 is CASSLPTGASGANVLTF. The CDR3 nucleotides read TGCGCCAGCAGCTTGCCAACAGGAGCGTCCGGGGCCAACGTCCTGACTTTC.

The rearrangement links TRBV12-3 or TRBV12-4 to TRBJ2-5; D ambiguous. With 6 bases removed from V and 5 bases from J, the gap between germline ends came to 10 bases. This CDR3 has 12 amino acids. CDR3 sequence reads: CASRARWETQYF. CDR3 nucleotide sequence: TGTGCCAGCAGGGCGAGGTGGGAGACCCAGTACTTC.

In this sample, this clonotype turned up many times. The chain couples TRBV20-1 to TRBJ2-1, with TRBD2 matching 10 bases. Germline V gene sequence: CDR1 DFQATT, CDR2 SNEGSKA (reference sequence). The CDR3 sequence is 17 residues long. With 0 bases clipped from V and 0 bases from J, the junction kept 5 bases outside the gene matches. CDR3 in amino acids: CSARDSGGASSYNEQFF. The CDR3 region has the DNA TGCAGTGCTAGAGACAGCGGGGGGGCCTCCTCCTACAATGAGCAGTTCTTC.

This clonotype was seen only a few times. The genes are TRBV19 and TRBJ1-5; D is possibly TRBD1 (5 bases). V was shortened by 4 bases and J by 2 bases, with 12 bases between the two germline ends. CDR1 and CDR2 (germline): LNHDA, SQIVND (reference sequence). The length of the CDR3 is 15 residues. The CDR3 spells CASSRGTLRNQPQHF. CDR3 coding DNA: TGTGCCAGTAGTAGGGGGACCCTCCGCAATCAGCCCCAGCATTTT.

This clonotype was found many times. The chain has TRBV12-3 or TRBV12-4 and TRBJ2-7; 9 bases are shared with TRBD1. V was pared by 5 bases and J by 6 bases, with 8 bases of the junction left unmatched. There are 14 residues in the CDR3. This CDR3 is CASSLGTGFLEQYF. As DNA, the CDR3 is TGTGCCAGCAGTCTCGGGACAGGGTTTCTCGAGCAGTACTTC.